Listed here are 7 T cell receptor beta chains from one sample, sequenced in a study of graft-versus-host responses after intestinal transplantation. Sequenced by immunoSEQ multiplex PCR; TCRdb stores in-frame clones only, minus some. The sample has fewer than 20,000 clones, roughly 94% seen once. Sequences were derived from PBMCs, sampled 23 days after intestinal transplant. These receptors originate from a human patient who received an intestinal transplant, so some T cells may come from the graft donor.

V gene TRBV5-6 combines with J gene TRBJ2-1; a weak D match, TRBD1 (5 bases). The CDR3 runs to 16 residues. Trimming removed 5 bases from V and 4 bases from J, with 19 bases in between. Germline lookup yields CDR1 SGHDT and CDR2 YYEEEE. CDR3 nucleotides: TGTGCCAGCAGTCCGCTCATTTCGACAGTTTACAATGAGCAGTTCTTC. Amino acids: CASSPLISTVYNEQFF.

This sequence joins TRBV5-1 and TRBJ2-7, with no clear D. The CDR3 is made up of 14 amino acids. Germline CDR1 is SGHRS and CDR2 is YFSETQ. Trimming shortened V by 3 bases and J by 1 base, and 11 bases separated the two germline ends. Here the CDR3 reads CASSSSTPSYEQYF. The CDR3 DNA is TGCGCCAGCAGCTCCAGTACCCCATCCTACGAGCAGTACTTC.

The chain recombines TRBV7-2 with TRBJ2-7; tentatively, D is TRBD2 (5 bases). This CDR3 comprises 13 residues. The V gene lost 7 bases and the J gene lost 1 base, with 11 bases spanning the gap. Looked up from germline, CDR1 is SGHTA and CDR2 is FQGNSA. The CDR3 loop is CASTLGGSYEQYF. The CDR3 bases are TGTGCCAGCACCCTCGGAGGTTCCTACGAGCAGTACTTC.

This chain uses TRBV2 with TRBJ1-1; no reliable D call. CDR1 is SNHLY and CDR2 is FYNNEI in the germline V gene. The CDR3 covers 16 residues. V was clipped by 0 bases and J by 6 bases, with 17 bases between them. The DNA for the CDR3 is TGTGCCAGCAGTGAAGCCCCATTTGGGGTAGACGCTGAAGCTTTCTTT. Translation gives CASSEAPFGVDAEAFF.

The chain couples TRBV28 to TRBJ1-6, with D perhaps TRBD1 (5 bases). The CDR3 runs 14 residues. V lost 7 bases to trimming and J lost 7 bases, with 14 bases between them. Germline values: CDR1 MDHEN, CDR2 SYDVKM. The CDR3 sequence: CASNPGTQNSPLHF. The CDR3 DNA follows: TGTGCCAGCAACCCCGGGACCCAGAATTCACCCCTCCACTTT.

Here the CDR3 reads CASSLRQGSNTGELFF. The CDR3 nucleotides read TGCGCCAGCAGCCTCAGACAGGGGAGTAACACCGGGGAGCTGTTTTTT. This chain uses TRBV4-1 with TRBJ2-2, with 8 bases lining up with TRBD1. The V gene's germline CDR1 is MGHRA and CDR2 YSYEKL. The CDR3 consists of 16 residues. Trimming took 4 bases from V and 2 from J; bases not matched to a gene: 6.

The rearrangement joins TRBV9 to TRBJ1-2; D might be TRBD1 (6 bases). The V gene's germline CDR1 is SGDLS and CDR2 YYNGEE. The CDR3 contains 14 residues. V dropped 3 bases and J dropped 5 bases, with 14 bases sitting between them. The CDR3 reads CASSAPGTSYGYTF. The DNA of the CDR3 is TGTGCCAGCAGCGCCCCCGGGACATCTTATGGCTACACCTTC.